This TCR beta chain was profiled in a study of blood T cell repertoires in COVID-19. Study information: Specimens from acute and convalescent COVID-19 originated in the United States, Italy and Spain.

After removal of 1 base from V and 7 bases from J, the junction contained 6 bases not matched to a gene. The CDR3 totals 15 residues. In germline, CDR1 is LGHNA, CDR2 YSLEER. Produced via immunoSEQ multiplex PCR; TCRdb's table is partial and in-frame only. Of 200,000 or so clones in the sample, roughly 80% were seen once. Among Cohort 3 donors, those recovered had two negative PCRs, clearance, or symptom resolution. The receptor was derived from a man aged 40-49 years who had recovered from COVID-19. The sample consisted of PBMCs or T cells enriched from blood (not recorded which). The V call is TRBV4-3, the J call TRBJ2-7; 11 nucleotides match TRBD1. This CDR3 reads CASSQGGTGGWEQYF. In nucleotides, the CDR3 is TGCGCCAGCAGCCAAGGCGGGACAGGGGGTTGGGAGCAGTACTTC.